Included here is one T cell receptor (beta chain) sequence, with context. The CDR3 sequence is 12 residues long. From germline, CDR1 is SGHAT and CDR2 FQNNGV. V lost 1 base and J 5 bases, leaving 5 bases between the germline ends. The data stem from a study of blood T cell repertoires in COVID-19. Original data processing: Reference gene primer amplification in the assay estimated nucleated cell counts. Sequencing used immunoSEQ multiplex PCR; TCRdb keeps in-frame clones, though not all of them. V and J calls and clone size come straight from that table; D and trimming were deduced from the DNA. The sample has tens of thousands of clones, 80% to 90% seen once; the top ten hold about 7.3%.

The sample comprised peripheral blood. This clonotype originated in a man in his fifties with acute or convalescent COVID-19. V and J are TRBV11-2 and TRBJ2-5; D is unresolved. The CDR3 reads CASSLGEETQYF. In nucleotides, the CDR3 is TGTGCCAGCAGCTTAGGTGAGGAGACCCAGTACTTC.